This entry lists 5 T cell receptor beta chains sequenced from one sample in a study of T cell repertoires in cytomegalovirus infection. TCRdb re-called the reads through MiXCR, storing one row per CDR3 protein. This sample has under 350,000 distinct CDR3 sequences, with 9.6% found just once. Sequenced material: PBMCs. The receptors derive from a human donor in good health (CMV status not recorded). Some clones in this sample may be carry-over from other donors' samples.

J is TRBJ2-7 and V is TRBV6-2 or TRBV6-3, with D hard to call. CDR1 is MNHEY and CDR2 is SVGEGT in the germline V gene. The CDR3 is 14 residues long. CDR3 residues: CTSSTPRRPYEQYV. CDR3 DNA sequence: TGTACCAGCAGCACCCCGAGAAGACCCTACGAGCAGTACGTC.

The V gene is TRBV9, the J gene TRBJ2-2, with D maybe TRBD1 (6 bases). Trimming removed 0 bases at V and 3 bases at J, with 15 bases between. This CDR3 contains 17 residues. The germline gives CDR1 SGDLS, CDR2 YYNGEE. The CDR3 sequence: CASSVATGTKYTGELFF. CDR3 coding DNA: TGTGCCAGCAGCGTAGCTACCGGGACAAAATACACCGGGGAGCTGTTTTTT.

This clonotype was observed many times. The chain couples TRBV19 to TRBJ2-7, with unresolved D. The CDR3 runs to 16 residues. V lost 1 base and J 2 bases, leaving 15 bases between the germline ends. Per germline, CDR1 LNHDA and CDR2 SQIVND (reference sequence). This CDR3 reads CASSIGYSAETYEQYV. The CDR3 coding sequence is TGTGCCAGTAGTATAGGTTATTCGGCCGAGACCTACGAGCAGTACGTC.

This clonotype was detected ten times or more. The germline gene is not matched at one end of the junction; a read error may be the cause. V is TRBV20-1 and J is TRBJ2-1; D is ambiguous. The CDR3 is 12 amino acids. The V gene's germline CDR1 is DFQATT and CDR2 SNEGSKA (reference sequence). The DNA for the CDR3 is TGCAGTGCTGGAGAAGGGTTCAATGAGCAGTTCTTC. Its protein is CSAGEGFNEQFF.

This clonotype has at least ten counts. V is TRBV25-1 and J is TRBJ2-1; the match to TRBD2 covers 14 bases. Germline loops: CDR1 MGHDK, CDR2 SYGVNS. The ends lost 1 base at V and 7 bases at J; junction bases unmatched: 12. The CDR3 length is 19 residues. Here the CDR3 DNA reads TGTGCCAGCAGTGAATTTCCCGCCCGACTAGCGGGGGGGCCGAATGAGCAGTTCTTC. Protein: CASSEFPARLAGGPNEQFF.